This T cell receptor (beta chain) emerged from a study of read filtering for tumor transcriptome and immune sequencing. Study background: The cohort had over 16 men and approximately 13 women aged about 47 to 80, mean about 70 years. By R-ISS, stages I, II and III held around 8, 15 and 7 patients. TCR-mapped reads were about 3.5 to 11 million with IR-seq versus 85 to 1273 with RNA-seq. Study findings and constraints: Even smaller IR-seq throughput identified most shared clonotypes.

CDR1 is MNHNS and CDR2 is SASEGT in the germline V gene. CDR3 size: 14 residues. Notes on this clonotype: The antigen is not known. A read error may explain this, as a much larger clone is one base away.

Molecular barcoded adaptors covering alpha/delta and beta/gamma chains were used on around 400 ng RNA. TCRdb ran MiXCR on the reads and lists one entry per CDR3 protein. Among approximately 150,000 distinct CDR3 sequences listed, less than 15% were seen once. The V gene is TRBV6-1, the J gene TRBJ2-1; 7 positions match TRBD1. Sequences were obtained from a population of CD138-negative cells sorted from bone marrow. The sequence came from a donor aged 40 or older with multiple myeloma. The CDR3 sequence is CASSYYAGGNEQLF. CDR3 DNA sequence: TGTGCCAGCAGTTACTACGCAGGGGGTAATGAGCAGCTCTTC.